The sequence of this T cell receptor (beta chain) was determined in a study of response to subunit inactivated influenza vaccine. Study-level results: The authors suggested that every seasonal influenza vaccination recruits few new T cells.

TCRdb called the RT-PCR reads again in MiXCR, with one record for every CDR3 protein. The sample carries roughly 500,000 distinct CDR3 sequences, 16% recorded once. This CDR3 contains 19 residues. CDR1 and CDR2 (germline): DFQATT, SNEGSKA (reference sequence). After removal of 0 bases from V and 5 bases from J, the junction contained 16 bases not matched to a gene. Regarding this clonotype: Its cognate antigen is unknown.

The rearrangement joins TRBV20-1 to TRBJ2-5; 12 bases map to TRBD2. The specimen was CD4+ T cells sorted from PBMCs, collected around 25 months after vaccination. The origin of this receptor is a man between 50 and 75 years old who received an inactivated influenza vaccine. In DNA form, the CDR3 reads TGCAGTGCTAGAGATCGAAGACTAGCGGGAGAACCAAAGGGGGAGACCCAGTACTTC. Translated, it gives CSARDRRLAGEPKGETQYF.